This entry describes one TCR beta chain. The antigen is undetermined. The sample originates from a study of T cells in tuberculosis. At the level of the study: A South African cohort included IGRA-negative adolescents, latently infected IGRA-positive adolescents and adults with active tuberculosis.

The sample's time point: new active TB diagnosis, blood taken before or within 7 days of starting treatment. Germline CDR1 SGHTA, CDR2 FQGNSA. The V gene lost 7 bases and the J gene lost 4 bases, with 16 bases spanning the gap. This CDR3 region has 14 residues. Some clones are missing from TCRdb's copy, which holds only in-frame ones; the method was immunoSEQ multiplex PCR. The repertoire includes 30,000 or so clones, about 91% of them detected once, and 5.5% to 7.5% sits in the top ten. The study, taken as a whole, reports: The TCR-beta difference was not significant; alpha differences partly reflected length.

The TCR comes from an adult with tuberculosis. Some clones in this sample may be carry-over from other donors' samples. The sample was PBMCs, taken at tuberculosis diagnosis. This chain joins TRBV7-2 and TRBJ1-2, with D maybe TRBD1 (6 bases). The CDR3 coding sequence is TGTGCCAGCACCCTGGGGGCCGCCAGCTATGGCTACACCTTC. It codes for CASTLGAASYGYTF.